These T cell receptor beta chains were read from a single sample in a study of monozygotic twins with inflammatory bowel disease. TCRdb reprocessed the 5' RACE reads and keeps a single row for each CDR3 protein, giving no DNA. This sample's table has about 380,000 distinct CDR3 sequences. The specimen sequenced was blood. Source of these receptors: a human donor with ulcerative colitis or Crohn's disease, or a healthy co-twin of an affected twin (not recorded which). CDR3s include the opening cysteine and the closing phenylalanine or tryptophan.

cdr3_length j_call v_call cdr3_aa
13 TRBJ1-1 TRBV28 CASRTGQFTEAFF
13 TRBJ1-2 TRBV20-1 CSAPRRQLYGYTF
14 TRBJ2-7 TRBV20-1 CSARVWQGADEQYF
17 TRBJ2-3 TRBV5-1 CASSFRGRSASTDTQYF
16 TRBJ2-5 TRBV7-3 CASSPGQGVWWETQYF
13 TRBJ1-2 TRBV6-5 CASSYSGKGVYTF
12 TRBJ2-7 TRBV6-2/TRBV6-3 CASRRTLYEQYF
15 TRBJ2-5 TRBV18 CASSIGTGGEATQYF
16 TRBJ2-2 TRBV6-4 CASSDSPQGDTGELFF
16 TRBJ2-2 TRBV4-2 CASSRGLALNTGELFF
14 TRBJ1-5 TRBV25-1 CASSHGRSNQPQHF
17 TRBJ2-2 TRBV4-2 CASSQDGGGRNTGELFF
14 TRBJ2-7 TRBV5-6 CASSSARNHYEQYF
17 TRBJ1-1 TRBV6-1 CASSPRGRGRTNTEAFF
17 TRBJ2-1 TRBV20-1 CSARPRNSGGGYNEQFF
14 TRBJ1-1 TRBV7-2 CASSLVRGRTEAFF
15 TRBJ2-7 TRBV11-2 CASSLTWTAAYEQYF
13 TRBJ1-1 TRBV10-3 CAIQEIGGTEAFF
15 TRBJ1-4 TRBV12-3/TRBV12-4 CASRLSGLFGEKLFF
14 TRBJ2-3 TRBV4-2 CASRPRLREDTQYF
14 TRBJ1-5 TRBV7-2 CASTAGSSNQPQHF
17 TRBJ2-4 TRBV7-2 CASSLSHGTGEKNIQYF
16 TRBJ1-5 TRBV12-3/TRBV12-4 CASSFDRGALNQPQHF
16 TRBJ2-2 TRBV4-3 CASSHLAGEGTGELFF
14 TRBJ2-7 TRBV20-1 CSARGRTGRGEQYF
12 TRBJ2-7 TRBV20-1 CSASVGSYEQYF
16 TRBJ2-1 TRBV12-3/TRBV12-4 CASSPYPGTGDDEQFF
12 TRBJ2-3 TRBV29-1 CSVDQGTDTQYF
15 TRBJ2-3 TRBV19 CASSIVGSFRDTQYF